Listed below are T cell receptor beta chains from one sample, sequenced in a study of cytomegalovirus exposure and HLA in healthy donors. Profiled with immunoSEQ multiplex PCR; TCRdb holds only in-frame clones, not every one. The sample contains 85,000 to 90,000 clones, 85% of which appear only once. The sequencing input was PBMCs. The origin of the receptors is a man in his forties or fifties in good health and CMV-seropositive. CDR3s include the opening cysteine and the closing phenylalanine or tryptophan. D genes are given only for firm matches. Only some rows state a clone size, as once, few, many or a class for expanded clones.

TRBV6-4	NA	TRBJ2-2	TRBD2	CASSPSGPGELFF	TGTGCCAGCTCCCCTAGCGGGCCCGGGGAGCTGTTTTTT
TRBV19	once	TRBJ2-1	NA	CASSIRTAYNEQFF	TGTGCCAGTAGTATACGAACTGCCTACAATGAGCAGTTCTTC
TRBV5-6	NA	TRBJ2-5	NA	CASSLIGGTQYF	TGTGCCAGCAGCTTGATCGGGGGGACCCAGTACTTC
TRBV10-1	NA	TRBJ2-3	TRBD2	CASSSGTSGGLDTQYF	TGCGCCAGCAGCTCCGGGACTAGCGGGGGGTTAGATACGCAGTATTTT
TRBV18	NA	TRBJ2-5	NA	CASSPSWTAYQETQYF	TGTGCCAGCTCACCAAGCTGGACAGCGTACCAAGAGACCCAGTACTTC
TRBV5-6	NA	TRBJ1-2	NA	CASSSAGGYGYTF	TGTGCCAGCAGCTCGGCGGGGGGCTATGGCTACACCTTC
TRBV9	NA	TRBJ2-2	NA	CASSVAPAGELFF	TGTGCCAGCAGCGTAGCCCCCGCCGGGGAGCTGTTTTTT
TRBV7-2	NA	TRBJ2-5	NA	CASSSTRQETQYF	TGTGCCAGCAGCTCGACTCGCCAAGAGACCCAGTACTTC
TRBV7-6	once	TRBJ1-5	NA	CASSYRDLGPQHF	TGTGCCAGCAGCTACCGGGACTTAGGGCCCCAGCATTTT
TRBV5-5	few	TRBJ2-2	TRBD1	CASSLTGTGEGELFF	TGTGCCAGCAGCCTGACCGGGACAGGGGAGGGGGAGCTGTTTTTT
TRBV5-1	NA	TRBJ2-2	NA	CASSRGDTGELFF	TGCGCCAGCAGCCGCGGGGACACCGGGGAGCTGTTTTTT
TRBV6-1	NA	TRBJ2-7	NA	CASRESGAGYEQYF	TGTGCCAGCAGAGAGAGCGGAGCCGGGTACGAGCAGTACTTC
TRBV2	NA	TRBJ2-3	TRBD2	CASSLAGITDTQYF	TGTGCCAGCAGTCTAGCGGGGATCACAGATACGCAGTATTTT
TRBV2	few	TRBJ2-3	TRBD2	CASSEWTSGARGTDTQYF	TGTGCCAGCAGTGAATGGACTAGCGGGGCCCGGGGCACAGATACGCAGTATTTT
TRBV6-1	NA	TRBJ2-5	TRBD1	CASSEPGQQETQYF	TGTGCCAGCAGTGAGCCGGGACAGCAAGAGACCCAGTACTTC
TRBV5-4	NA	TRBJ2-5	NA	CASSLGPRSQETQYF	TGTGCCAGCAGCTTGGGACCCAGGTCGCAAGAGACCCAGTACTTC
TRBV5-1	NA	TRBJ2-5	TRBD1	CASSLQGQETQYF	TGCGCCAGCAGCTTACAGGGGCAAGAGACCCAGTACTTC
TRBV11-1	NA	TRBJ2-5	NA	CASSPRGGARETQYF	TGTGCCAGCAGCCCCCGAGGAGGGGCGCGGGAGACCCAGTACTTC
TRBV5-1	NA	TRBJ1-1	NA	CASSQPGEGTEAFF	TGCGCCAGCAGCCAGCCAGGGGAGGGCACTGAAGCTTTCTTT
TRBV25-1	NA	TRBJ2-4	NA	CASSAHGGGQTVQYF	TGTGCCAGCAGTGCCCATGGAGGGGGCCAAACAGTTCAGTACTTC
TRBV5-1	NA	TRBJ2-7	TRBD2	CASSLPLAGVSYEQYF	TGCGCCAGCAGCCTCCCACTAGCGGGAGTTAGCTACGAGCAGTACTTC
TRBV10-3	NA	TRBJ2-7	TRBD1	CAISGGTGFDEQYF	TGTGCCATCAGTGGGGGGACAGGGTTCGACGAGCAGTACTTC
TRBV4-1	few	TRBJ2-5	TRBD2	CASSQSGTSGGQTQETQYF	TGCGCCAGCAGCCAGTCCGGGACTAGCGGGGGGCAAACACAAGAGACCCAGTACTTC
TRBV19	few	TRBJ2-3	TRBD2	CASRLTSAGGDTQYF	TGTGCCAGTAGGCTGACCTCTGCGGGAGGGGATACGCAGTATTTT
TRBV19	NA	TRBJ1-1	NA	CASSAGNTEAFF	TGTGCCAGTAGCGCAGGGAACACTGAAGCTTTCTTT
TRBV19	NA	TRBJ1-5	NA	CASSIGQGNQPQHF	TGTGCCAGTAGTATCGGGCAGGGGAATCAGCCCCAGCATTTT
TRBV7-2	NA	TRBJ2-7	NA	CASSFLQGMRRLPYEQYF	TGTGCCAGCAGCTTCCTACAGGGAATGAGGCGGTTACCCTACGAGCAGTACTTC
TRBV7-2	NA	TRBJ2-1	NA	CASSYFSNEQFF	TGTGCCAGCAGCTATTTTTCGAATGAGCAGTTCTTC
TRBV30	few	TRBJ2-7	NA	CAWSVGGQIREQYF	TGTGCCTGGAGTGTAGGAGGACAGATCAGGGAGCAGTACTTC
TRBV28	NA	TRBJ1-4	NA	CASSGPGAGEKLFF	TGTGCCAGCAGCGGCCCAGGGGCCGGTGAAAAACTGTTTTTT
TRBV4-2	NA	TRBJ2-1	TRBD2	CASSQGPSGGDNNEQFF	TGTGCCAGCAGCCAGGGGCCTAGCGGGGGGGATAACAATGAGCAGTTCTTC
TRBV7-9	NA	TRBJ2-3	TRBD2	CASSLYSGSGIDTQYF	TGTGCCAGCAGCTTATATAGCGGGAGTGGGATAGATACGCAGTATTTT
TRBV9	NA	TRBJ2-5	TRBD2	CASSVGTPGTSGAETQYF	TGTGCCAGCAGCGTAGGAACCCCCGGGACTAGCGGGGCGGAGACCCAGTACTTC
TRBV7-9	NA	TRBJ2-1	TRBD2	CASRTSASSYNEQFF	TGTGCCAGCAGAACTAGCGCGAGCTCCTACAATGAGCAGTTCTTC
TRBV10-2	once	TRBJ1-2	TRBD1	CASSGDSYGYTF	TGCGCCAGCAGTGGGGACAGCTATGGCTACACCTTC
TRBV5-1	NA	TRBJ2-7	NA	CASSLVTAYEQYF	TGCGCCAGCAGCTTGGTCACAGCCTACGAGCAGTACTTC
TRBV6-5	NA	TRBJ1-2	NA	CASSRGLGGYTF	TGTGCCAGCAGTAGAGGGCTTGGTGGCTACACCTTC
TRBV29-1	NA	TRBJ1-1	NA	CSVFRELNTEAFF	TGCAGCGTTTTTCGTGAGCTGAACACTGAAGCTTTCTTT
TRBV2	NA	TRBJ2-1	TRBD2	CASGRTSGRLNERFF	TGTGCCAGCGGCCGAACTAGCGGGAGATTAAATGAGCGGTTCTTC
TRBV7-9	NA	TRBJ2-7	TRBD1	CASSFTGTGVGEQYF	TGTGCCAGCAGCTTCACCGGGACAGGGGTGGGGGAGCAGTACTTC
TRBV25-1	NA	TRBJ2-3	NA	CASSDIGLHTDTQYF	TGTGCCAGCAGTGACATCGGACTGCACACAGATACGCAGTATTTT
TRBV5-6	NA	TRBJ2-2	TRBD1	CASSLVLTGAPGELFF	TGTGCCAGCAGCTTGGTGCTGACAGGGGCTCCCGGGGAGCTGTTTTTT
TRBV9	NA	TRBJ1-2	NA	CASGREGGYTF	TGTGCCAGCGGAAGGGAGGGTGGCTACACCTTC